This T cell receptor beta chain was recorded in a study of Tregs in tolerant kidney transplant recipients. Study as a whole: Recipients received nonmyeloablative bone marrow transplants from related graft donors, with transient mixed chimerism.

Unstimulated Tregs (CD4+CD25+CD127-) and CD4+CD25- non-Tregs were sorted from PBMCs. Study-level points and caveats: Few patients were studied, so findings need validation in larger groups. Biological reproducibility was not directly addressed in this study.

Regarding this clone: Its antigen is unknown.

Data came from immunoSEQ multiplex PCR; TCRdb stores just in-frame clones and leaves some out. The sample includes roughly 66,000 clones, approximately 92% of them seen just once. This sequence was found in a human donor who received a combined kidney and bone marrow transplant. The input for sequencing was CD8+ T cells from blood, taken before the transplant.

The CDR3 loop reads CASTGQGAHYGYTF. DNA for the CDR3: TGTGCCAGCACCGGACAGGGTGCGCACTATGGCTACACCTTC. The chain employs TRBV9 and TRBJ1-2, with TRBD1 identical over 8 bases. Germline V lookup: CDR1 SGDLS, CDR2 YYNGEE. The V gene end was trimmed by 6 bases and the J gene end by 3 bases; junction bases not matched to a gene: 7. This CDR3 comprises 14 residues.